Presented here are 29 T cell receptor beta chains from one specimen sequenced in a study of response to subunit inactivated influenza vaccine. TCRdb reprocessed the RT-PCR reads via MiXCR and lists one record per CDR3 protein. The data show 550,000 to 650,000 distinct CDR3 sequences, about 10% seen once. The sample in question was PBMCs from blood, obtained on the day of vaccination. These receptors all stem from a man aged 50 or older who received an inactivated influenza vaccine.

This clonotype occurred many times. The chain uses TRBV29-1 and TRBJ2-1, with D unclear. The CDR3 contains 14 residues. Between the trimmed V and J ends, which lost 4 bases and 4 bases, there was a span of 14 bases. Germline lookup yields CDR1 SQVTM and CDR2 ANQGSEA. The CDR3 DNA reads as TGCAGCGTTGTCACAGAGCAAGGGTACAATGAGCAGTTCTTC. Translation gives CSVVTEQGYNEQFF.

This clonotype appeared a few times. The chain combines TRBV5-1 with TRBJ2-1, with TRBD2 matching over 8 bases. The CDR3 covers 16 residues. With V trimmed by 0 bases and J by 5 bases, 7 bases remained unmatched. Germline values: CDR1 SGHRS, CDR2 YFSETQ. The CDR3 spells CASSLGASGQHNEQFF. The CDR3 nucleotides are TGCGCCAGCAGCTTGGGTGCTAGCGGGCAACACAATGAGCAGTTCTTC.

The chain is built from TRBV20-1 and TRBJ1-5; 9 bases are a match to TRBD1. CDR3 size: 14 residues. V shed 4 bases, J shed 6 bases, and the junction held 7 bases outside the gene matches. CDR1 DFQATT and CDR2 SNEGSKA come from the germline V gene (reference sequence). The CDR3 DNA is TGCAGTGCTACCCCGGGACAGGGTGTTCAGCCCCAGCATTTT. Its protein product is CSATPGQGVQPQHF.

This clonotype was counted at least ten times. This rearrangement joins TRBV6-5 to TRBJ2-2; TRBD1 matches at 7 bases. Looked up from germline, CDR1 is MNHEY and CDR2 is SVGAGI. CDR3 size: 17 residues. J was trimmed by 3 bases and V by 4 bases; bases with no gene match: 11. CDR3 sequence reads: CASSSGTATLDTGELFF. CDR3 DNA sequence: TGTGCCAGCAGTTCCGGGACAGCCACCTTGGACACCGGGGAGCTGTTTTTT.

This clonotype was counted between two and nine times. This chain joins TRBV3-1 and TRBJ1-3; 7 positions match TRBD1. This CDR3 is built from 17 residues. From germline, CDR1 is LGHDT and CDR2 YNNKEL (reference sequence). J lost 0 bases, V lost 4 bases, and 9 bases had no gene match. DNA for the CDR3: TGTGCCAGCAGCCCGGGACAGATGAACGACTCTGGAAACACCATATATTTT. It encodes CASSPGQMNDSGNTIYF.

At least ten counts were recorded for this clonotype. The chain links TRBV29-1 to TRBJ2-1, with 7 bases aligning to TRBD2. From germline, CDR1 is SQVTM and CDR2 ANQGSEA. This CDR3 contains 15 residues. V lost 6 bases, J lost 0 bases, and 8 bases stayed unmatched. CDR3 in amino acids: CSVELASSSYNEQFF. The CDR3 bases are TGCAGCGTGGAACTAGCGTCCAGCTCCTACAATGAGCAGTTCTTC.

This chain connects TRBV7-2 to TRBJ1-1, with D possibly being TRBD1 (6 bases). V lost 3 bases, J lost 3 bases, and 17 bases lay in between. The CDR3 is 16 residues long. CDR1 is SGHTA, CDR2 FQGNSA, per germline. CDR3 sequence: CASSLWAGGADTEAFF. In DNA, the CDR3 is TGTGCCAGCAGCTTGTGGGCGGGGGGCGCTGACACTGAAGCTTTCTTT.

This clonotype was detected many times. V gene TRBV20-1 combines with J gene TRBJ1-5; 8 bases align to TRBD1. Trimming cost V 3 bases and J 2 bases; bases outside gene matches: 18. The CDR3 loop spans 19 amino acids. Looked up from germline, CDR1 is DFQATT and CDR2 is SNEGSKA (reference sequence). CDR3 sequence (DNA): TGCAGTGCTAGGGAGGACAGGGTGATTTCGCTTTGGGGCAATCAGCCCCAGCATTTT. This codes for CSAREDRVISLWGNQPQHF.

This clonotype has a handful of counts. The rearrangement links TRBV20-1 to TRBJ2-7; 16 nucleotides agree with TRBD2. The V segment lost 0 bases and the J segment 3 bases; nucleotides outside the gene matches: 11. CDR3 length: 19 residues. Germline CDR1 DFQATT, CDR2 SNEGSKA (reference sequence). The CDR3 loop is CSARDHLGTSGGAYYEQYF. CDR3 nucleotides: TGCAGTGCTAGAGACCACCTTGGGACTAGCGGGGGGGCCTACTACGAGCAGTACTTC.

The rearrangement joins TRBV20-1 to TRBJ2-4; possibly TRBD1 or TRBD2 for D (7 bases each). The V and J ends lost 2 bases and 7 bases respectively, with 15 bases between them. Germline values: CDR1 DFQATT, CDR2 SNEGSKA (reference sequence). The CDR3 spans 14 residues. In DNA form, the CDR3 reads TGCAGTGCTAGACCGGGCAGGGGGGGGAACATTCAGTACTTC. Translated, it gives CSARPGRGGNIQYF.

The rearrangement uses TRBV15 and TRBJ1-5; 11 bases agree with TRBD1. CDR3 length: 19 amino acids. V lost 0 bases and J lost 1; bases outside the gene matches: 8. Germline V gene lookup returns CDR1 LNHNV and CDR2 YYDKDF (reference sequence). The chain's CDR3 is CATSRDLGTGGLSNQPQHF. Written as DNA, the CDR3 is TGTGCCACCAGCAGAGATCTCGGGACAGGGGGATTAAGCAATCAGCCCCAGCATTTT.

V and J are TRBV4-2 and TRBJ1-5; unclear D gene. The V gene's germline CDR1 is LGHNA and CDR2 YNFKEQ. The V gene lost 0 bases and the J gene lost 5 bases, with 11 bases spanning the gap. The CDR3 loop spans 15 amino acids. The CDR3 spells CASSQDSSRDQPQHF. Written as DNA, the CDR3 is TGTGCCAGCAGCCAAGATTCCTCGCGGGATCAGCCCCAGCATTTT.

CDR3 sequence: CASSLSKSGSEQYF. The CDR3 bases are TGTGCCAGCAGTTTATCGAAGTCGGGCTCCGAGCAGTACTTC. The rearrangement links TRBV27 to TRBJ2-7; D gene uncertain. The CDR3 sequence is 14 residues long. The V gene lost 0 bases and the J gene lost 6 bases, with 12 bases spanning the gap. Looked up from germline, CDR1 is MNHEY and CDR2 is SMNVEV (reference sequence).

This clonotype was counted between two and nine times. The chain carries TRBV27 and TRBJ1-1; no definite D call. Trimming took off 2 bases at V and 1 base at J, with 8 bases between the two ends. There are 14 residues in the CDR3. From germline, CDR1 is MNHEY and CDR2 SMNVEV (reference sequence). In DNA, the CDR3 is TGTGCCAGCAGTTTACAGGTACAGAACACTGAAGCTTTCTTT. Residues: CASSLQVQNTEAFF.

This clonotype showed up many times. The rearrangement joins TRBV6-1 to TRBJ1-1; unclear D gene. Trimming shortened V by 4 bases and J by 6 bases, and 12 bases separated the two germline ends. The CDR3 is 13 residues long. Germline CDR1 and CDR2: MNHNS and SASEGT. The chain's CDR3 is CASSVTEAAEAFF. CDR3 sequence (DNA): TGTGCCAGCAGTGTCACAGAGGCCGCTGAAGCTTTCTTT.

This clonotype was counted only a few times. V is TRBV7-2 and J is TRBJ2-7; 10 nucleotides line up with TRBD1. The trim removed 0 bases at V and 0 bases at J, leaving 11 bases unmatched. The CDR3 length is 19 residues. The germline V gene encodes CDR1 SGHTA and CDR2 FQGNSA. The CDR3 region has the DNA TGTGCCAGCAGCTTAGCCGGGACAGGGGCCACTATTAGCTCCTACGAGCAGTACTTC. Protein: CASSLAGTGATISSYEQYF.

This clonotype was recorded many times. The rearrangement uses TRBV12-3 or TRBV12-4 and TRBJ2-2; D is unresolved. The CDR3 covers 15 residues. V gave up 6 bases and J gave up 4 bases, with 15 bases separating them. CDR3 residues: CASSRAAVGTGELFF. The CDR3 DNA follows: TGTGCCAGCAGCCGGGCCGCAGTAGGCACCGGGGAGCTGTTTTTT.

At least ten counts were recorded for this clonotype. The genes are TRBV4-3 and TRBJ2-2; unclear D gene. The CDR3 runs 14 residues. The V gene's germline CDR1 is LGHNA and CDR2 YSLEER. V lost 3 bases to trimming and J lost 2 bases, with 7 bases between them. CDR3 sequence: CASSHHSNTGELFF. For the CDR3, the DNA is TGCGCCAGCAGCCACCACAGCAACACCGGGGAGCTGTTTTTT.

This clonotype appeared a few times. V is TRBV5-1 and J is TRBJ2-1; TRBD2 matches at 9 bases. V lost 1 base to trimming and J lost 4 bases; unmatched junction nucleotides: 6. The CDR3 spans 16 residues. Germline CDR1 and CDR2: SGHRS and YFSETQ. The CDR3 DNA sequence: TGCGCCAGCAGCTTGAACGCGGGAGGGCAGTACAATGAGCAGTTCTTC. Its protein is CASSLNAGGQYNEQFF.

V gene TRBV4-1 combines with J gene TRBJ2-3; 8 positions agree with TRBD2. Trimming took 4 bases from V and 2 from J; bases not matched to a gene: 8. In germline, CDR1 is MGHRA, CDR2 YSYEKL. The CDR3 runs to 16 residues. The CDR3 loop is CASSRGELAVTDTQYF. CDR3 sequence (DNA): TGCGCCAGCAGCCGGGGTGAACTAGCGGTCACAGATACGCAGTATTTT.

DNA for the CDR3: TGTGCCACCGCAAGACTAGCGACCTCCTACGAGCAGTACTTC. Encoded protein: CATARLATSYEQYF. This chain joins TRBV6-1 and TRBJ2-7; 8 bases are a match to TRBD2. Germline V CDR1 and CDR2: MNHNS, SASEGT. The CDR3 is made up of 14 amino acids. Trimming removed 10 bases from V and 0 bases from J; junction bases left unmatched: 8.

On this clonotype: This could be a read error, since a much larger clone is one nucleotide away. The chain recombines TRBV2 with TRBJ2-5; D perhaps matches TRBD2 (5 bases). CDR3 length: 15 residues. Germline V CDR1 and CDR2: SNHLY, FYNNEI. DNA for the CDR3: TGTGCCAGCAGTGAAGCCAGCGGCCGGCAAGAGATCCAGTACTTC. Protein: CASSEASGRQEIQYF. The complete variable domain, with remaining parts taken from reference TRBV2 and TRBJ2-5, reads EPEVTQTPSHQVTQMGQEVILRCVPISNHLYFYWYRQILGQKVEFLVSFYNNEISEKSEIFDDQFSVERPDGSNFTLKIRSTKLEDSAMYFCASSEASGRQEIQYFGPGTRLLVL.

V is TRBV15 and J is TRBJ2-7, with D possibly being TRBD1 (5 bases). V was shortened by 1 base and J by 0 bases, with 10 bases between the two germline ends. Germline CDR1 and CDR2: LNHNV and YYDKDF (reference sequence). The CDR3 consists of 15 residues. The CDR3 loop reads CATSRGGQSSYEQYF. The CDR3 coding sequence is TGTGCCACCAGCAGAGGGGGCCAGTCCTCCTACGAGCAGTACTTC. The variable domain in full, completed from reference TRBV15 and TRBJ2-7, reads DAMVIQNPRYQVTQFGKPVTLSCSQTLNHNVMYWYQQKSSQAPKLLFHYYDKDFNNEADTPDNFQSRRPNTSFCFLDIRSPGLGDTAMYLCATSRGGQSSYEQYFGPGTRLTVT.

The rearrangement joins TRBV12-3 or TRBV12-4 to TRBJ2-5, with 10 bases aligning to TRBD1. CDR3 length equals 15 residues. J gave up 5 bases and V 5 bases, and 8 bases lay outside the gene matches. This CDR3 reads CASSRRQGAWETQYF. CDR3 nucleotide sequence: TGTGCCAGCAGTCGACGACAGGGGGCTTGGGAGACCCAGTACTTC.

Comments on this clonotype: This may be a read error, as it is one base from a much larger clone. The chain combines TRBV12-3 or TRBV12-4 with TRBJ1-1; 8 bases are a match to TRBD1. This CDR3 is 13 amino acids long. The CDR3 sequence: CASVYRGNTEAYF. Here the CDR3 DNA reads TGTGCCAGCGTGTACAGGGGGAACACTGAAGCTTACTTT.

The chain links TRBV27 to TRBJ1-2, with D hard to call. Per the germline V gene, CDR1 is MNHEY and CDR2 is SMNVEV (reference sequence). This CDR3 contains 13 residues. The V end lost 6 bases, the J end lost 1 base, and 9 bases lay between the germline ends. The CDR3 nucleotides read TGTGCCAGCAGGCCCAACCTTAACTATGGCTACACCTTC. Amino acid sequence: CASRPNLNYGYTF.

This rearrangement joins TRBV9 to TRBJ1-1, with D possibly being TRBD1 (5 bases). The V and J ends lost 0 bases and 4 bases respectively, with 19 bases between them. Germline CDR1 SGDLS, CDR2 YYNGEE. This CDR3 is built from 17 residues. The CDR3 here is CASSVELATTGGTEAFF. In DNA form, the CDR3 reads TGTGCCAGCAGCGTAGAGCTGGCGACTACCGGGGGCACTGAAGCTTTCTTT.

This clonotype was found a few times. This rearrangement joins TRBV20-1 to TRBJ2-7; 7 bases map to TRBD2. Germline-derived CDR1 and CDR2 are DFQATT and SNEGSKA (reference sequence). CDR3 size: 13 residues. V trimming: 7 bases; J trimming: 2 bases; junction bases outside the gene matches: 8. In DNA, the CDR3 is TGCAGTGTGGGAGGGGTCGGAACCTACGAGCAGTACTTC. As protein: CSVGGVGTYEQYF.

The V gene is TRBV24-1, the J gene TRBJ2-2; no definite D call. With 1 base removed from V and 6 bases from J, the gap between germline ends came to 11 bases. Looked up from germline, CDR1 is KGHDR and CDR2 is SFDVKD. This CDR3 is 15 amino acids long. The CDR3 coding sequence is TGTGCCACCAGTGATTTAGATCGGGCGGCCGGGGAGCTGTTTTTT. Protein sequence: CATSDLDRAAGELFF.